The rows below give T cell receptor beta chains drawn from one sample of a study of T cell responses to AZD1222 COVID-19 vaccine. Libraries were prepared by immunoSEQ multiplex PCR; TCRdb keeps only in-frame clonotypes and omits some of them. This sample yields about 89,000 clones, of which 89% are seen a single time; more than 5% belongs to the top ten. This sample comprised peripheral blood, obtained 28 days after the second AZD1222 dose. The receptors were gathered from an adult who received the AZD1222 COVID-19 vaccine. CDR3s include the opening cysteine and the closing phenylalanine or tryptophan. Fields, in order: J gene, clone size, V gene, D gene, CDR3 DNA, CDR3 protein. The D gene is left open where the match is weak. Size is stated for part of the rows, as once, few or many counts, or as a class when the clone is expanded.

j_gene: TRBJ1-2
abundance: -
v_gene: TRBV30
d_gene: -
CDR3nt: TGTGCCTGGAGCCTGACTGACGGCTCTAGGGGCTACACCTTC
CDR3aa: CAWSLTDGSRGYTF

j_gene: TRBJ1-2
abundance: -
v_gene: TRBV7-2
d_gene: -
CDR3nt: TGTGCCAGCAGCCCCTCGGGAAGGGATTATGGCTACACCTTC
CDR3aa: CASSPSGRDYGYTF

j_gene: TRBJ1-2
abundance: -
v_gene: TRBV19
d_gene: -
CDR3nt: TGTGTCAGTAGTATAGGGGAGAGGAGGACCCACCTGGGGCATGGCTACACCTTC
CDR3aa: CVSSIGERRTHLGHGYTF

j_gene: TRBJ1-4
abundance: once
v_gene: TRBV7-2
d_gene: -
CDR3nt: TGTGCCAGCAGCTTGGGGGGGACGGGAAATGAAAAACTGTTTTTT
CDR3aa: CASSLGGTGNEKLFF

j_gene: TRBJ1-1
abundance: once
v_gene: TRBV10-1
d_gene: -
CDR3nt: TGCGCCAGCAGTGAGGGGAGGCTAGGGGGCACTGAAGCTTTCTTT
CDR3aa: CASSEGRLGGTEAFF

j_gene: TRBJ2-1
abundance: -
v_gene: TRBV12-5
d_gene: TRBD2
CDR3nt: TGTGCTAGTGGTTTGACACCTTCGGGACGGGGGGTCTACAATGAGCAGTTCTTC
CDR3aa: CASGLTPSGRGVYNEQFF

j_gene: TRBJ2-2
abundance: -
v_gene: TRBV5-1
d_gene: TRBD1
CDR3nt: TGCGCCAGCAGCTCCCCACGGGACAGCATGTTAACACTGGTTATTGGGGAGCTGTTTTTT
CDR3aa: CASSSPRDSMLTLVIGELFF

j_gene: TRBJ1-5
abundance: -
v_gene: TRBV30
d_gene: -
CDR3nt: TGTGCCTGGAGTGGCACAAGCAATCAGCCCCAGCATTTT
CDR3aa: CAWSGTSNQPQHF

j_gene: TRBJ1-4
abundance: -
v_gene: TRBV5-1
d_gene: TRBD1
CDR3nt: TGCGCCAGCAGCCCGACAGGGGTAGGAGAAAAACTGTTTTTT
CDR3aa: CASSPTGVGEKLFF

j_gene: TRBJ1-2
abundance: once
v_gene: TRBV11-3
d_gene: -
CDR3nt: TGTGCCAGCAGCTCAGATGGGAATCGCCCGGCCACCTTC
CDR3aa: CASSSDGNRPATF

j_gene: TRBJ2-3
abundance: once
v_gene: TRBV5-4
d_gene: TRBD1
CDR3nt: TGTGCCAGCAGCTTGACAGGGGACATCACAGATACGCAGTATTTT
CDR3aa: CASSLTGDITDTQYF

j_gene: TRBJ2-1
abundance: -
v_gene: TRBV9
d_gene: -
CDR3nt: TGTGCCAGCAGCCGGCGGACTTACAATGAGCAGTTCTTC
CDR3aa: CASSRRTYNEQFF

j_gene: TRBJ2-3
abundance: -
v_gene: TRBV7-3
d_gene: TRBD2
CDR3nt: TGTGCCAGCAGCTTAGAACTAGCGGGGGCAGATACGCAGTATTTT
CDR3aa: CASSLELAGADTQYF

j_gene: TRBJ1-1
abundance: -
v_gene: TRBV6-5
d_gene: TRBD1
CDR3nt: TGTGCCAGCAGTCACAGGGGACAGGGGAACACTGAAGCTTTCTTT
CDR3aa: CASSHRGQGNTEAFF

j_gene: TRBJ1-5
abundance: -
v_gene: TRBV28
d_gene: TRBD1
CDR3nt: TGTGCCAGCAGTATACCCCCAGGGGGTCAGCCCCAGCATTTT
CDR3aa: CASSIPPGGQPQHF

j_gene: TRBJ1-1
abundance: -
v_gene: TRBV27
d_gene: -
CDR3nt: TGTGCCAGCAGTTTATCGGAAGGCGGCAGAGCAGCTTTCTTT
CDR3aa: CASSLSEGGRAAFF

j_gene: TRBJ2-1
abundance: -
v_gene: TRBV11-1
d_gene: -
CDR3nt: TGTGCCAGCAGCTTAGAGGGCGTGAATGAGCAGTTCTTC
CDR3aa: CASSLEGVNEQFF

j_gene: TRBJ1-1
abundance: -
v_gene: TRBV5-1
d_gene: -
CDR3nt: TGCGCCAGCAGCTTCGGCCCGACAGCGAACACTGAAGCTTTCTTT
CDR3aa: CASSFGPTANTEAFF

j_gene: TRBJ2-3
abundance: -
v_gene: TRBV6-6
d_gene: -
CDR3nt: TGTGCCAGCAGTTATGAAGGGAAAGTGGCAGATACGCAGTATTTT
CDR3aa: CASSYEGKVADTQYF

j_gene: TRBJ2-1
abundance: -
v_gene: TRBV18
d_gene: TRBD1
CDR3nt: TGTGCCAGCTCACGAGTAAGGACAGGGCCGACATACAATGAGCAGTTCTTC
CDR3aa: CASSRVRTGPTYNEQFF